The next 7 T cell receptor beta chains were all read from a single sample in a study of T-cell reconstitution after alpha-beta-depleted transplantation in children. Molecular barcoding with unique molecular identifiers was used for the TCRbeta library. TCRdb reprocessed the PCR reads with MiXCR, giving one entry per CDR3 protein. The sample has about 980,000 distinct CDR3 sequences; 25% to 30% are singletons. The source was PBMCs, mostly from graft donor cells, collected 360 days after TCRalphabeta/CD19-depleted stem cell transplant. The receptors were gathered from a boy under two years old who had a stem cell transplant for SCID, so the T cells may come from the graft donor.

This clonotype was detected a few times. V is TRBV12-3 or TRBV12-4 and J is TRBJ2-1, with 8 positions matching TRBD1. The CDR3 covers 16 residues. With V trimmed by 6 bases and J by 6 bases, 13 bases remained unmatched. The CDR3 sequence is CASSPLSGTGRNEQFF. Here the CDR3 DNA reads TGTGCCAGCAGCCCTTTGTCCGGGACAGGTCGCAATGAGCAGTTCTTC.

This clonotype was seen many times. CDR3 protein: CASSEPGQGGTDTQYF. The CDR3 nucleotides are TGCGCCAGCAGTGAGCCTGGACAGGGTGGAACAGATACGCAGTATTTT. This chain connects TRBV10-1 to TRBJ2-3; 8 bases are a match to TRBD1. The CDR3 runs to 16 residues. The ends lost 2 bases at V and 3 bases at J; junction bases unmatched: 7. CDR1 and CDR2 from the germline V gene are WNHNN and SYGVQD (reference sequence).

This clonotype was counted only a few times. The V call is TRBV7-2, the J call TRBJ2-3, with D possibly being TRBD1 (5 bases). Germline CDR1 and CDR2: SGHTA and FQGNSA. Trimming shortened V by 4 bases and J by 0 bases, and 11 bases separated the two germline ends. The CDR3 spans 15 residues. The CDR3 nucleotides are TGTGCCAGCAGCTCTACACAGGTTAGCACAGATACGCAGTATTTT. It specifies CASSSTQVSTDTQYF.

This chain links TRBV7-8 with TRBJ2-2; tentatively, D is TRBD1 (5 bases). CDR3 length: 15 residues. V lost 3 bases and J lost 5, with 13 bases in between. Germline V lookup: CDR1 SGHVS, CDR2 FQNEAQ. Here the CDR3 reads CASSFQGLETGELFF. In DNA, the CDR3 is TGTGCCAGCAGCTTTCAGGGTTTAGAGACCGGGGAGCTGTTTTTT.

This clonotype was counted a single time. The chain has TRBV6-1 and TRBJ2-3, with D perhaps given as TRBD1 or TRBD2 (6 bases each). Deletions cut 5 bases from V and 2 bases from J, with 26 bases between. Germline CDR1 is MNHNS and CDR2 is SASEGT. This CDR3 has 19 amino acids. The CDR3 nucleotides are TGTGCCAGCAGTCGAACGCATCGGGGGCGAGGGGCGTACACAGATACGCAGTATTTT. Its protein is CASSRTHRGRGAYTDTQYF.

The chain uses TRBV5-1 and TRBJ1-5, with 8 bases identical to TRBD1. Germline V gene data show CDR1 as SGHRS and CDR2 as YFSETQ. This CDR3 is 15 amino acids long. Trimming cost V 1 base and J 7 bases; bases outside gene matches: 7. The CDR3 is CASSLKAGGDQPQHF. The CDR3 bases are TGCGCCAGCAGCTTGAAGGCAGGGGGCGACCAGCCCCAGCATTTT.

V gene TRBV28 combines with J gene TRBJ1-4; 12 nucleotides align to TRBD1. This CDR3 has 16 amino acids. Unmatched junction bases numbered 8, after V lost 4 bases and J lost 8 bases. In germline, CDR1 is MDHEN, CDR2 SYDVKM. The CDR3 reads CASSSGTGGPGEKLFF. In DNA, the CDR3 is TGTGCCAGCAGTTCCGGGACAGGGGGCCCCGGGGAAAAACTGTTTTTT.